The T cell receptor beta chain described here comes from a study of regulatory T cells in long-lasting Graves disease. Study background: Graves' patients who were just diagnosed had used antithyroid drugs for under 3 months.

Study-wide points: Persistent Graves' patients possessed reduced TCR diversity relative to recently diagnosed ones. More public clonotypes were shared by persistent patients (fewer than 3,000) than by new patients (roughly 1,000).

The CDR3 runs to 13 residues. Germline CDR1 reads MNHNS; CDR2 reads SASEGT. Trimming removed 5 bases from V and 3 bases from J, with 11 bases in between. Regarding time point: newly diagnosed GD, antithyroid drugs for less than 3 months. PBMCs provided the RNA from which the TCR library was made. This clonotype was picked up many times. Its antigen is not known. Combining iRepertoire HTBI primers with Arm-PCR of CDR3 regions, the authors built TCR beta libraries. Each CDR3 protein is one row after TCRdb ran MiXCR on the multiplex PCR reads. Among roughly 260,000 distinct CDR3 sequences listed, 15% to 20% were seen once. These data also featured in a second study, about T cells in Graves' hyperthyroidism and ophthalmopathy.

Here the sequenced sample was peripheral blood mononuclear cells (PBMCs), taken at new diagnosis, from a patient treated with antithyroid drugs. This chain connects TRBV6-1 to TRBJ2-7, with D possibly being TRBD2 (6 bases). The sequence was obtained from a young woman with Graves disease. This chain's CDR3 is CASSRGGLYEQYF. CDR3 DNA: TGTGCCAGCAGTCGGGGAGGACTCTACGAGCAGTACTTC.